Below are 26 T cell receptor beta chains sequenced from a single sample in a study of shared clonotypes between healthy human individuals. Naivety among CD8 cells was defined by CD45RO negativity and positive CCR7 selection, thereby excluding terminally differentiated effector memory CD45RA+ cells. TCRdb's copy holds only in-frame clones and misses some; the assay was immunoSEQ multiplex PCR. Here the sample spans a few million clones, about 93% being singletons. Sequencing was done on a sample of naive CD8+ T cells from PBMCs. Receptors were obtained from a man between 18 and 35 years old in good health. Some clones in this sample may be carry-over from other donors' samples.

V usage is TRBV28 and J usage is TRBJ2-7, with TRBD1 identical over 7 bases. The ends lost 9 bases at V and 1 base at J; junction bases unmatched: 3. The CDR3 runs to 12 residues. Germline CDR1 is MDHEN and CDR2 is SYDVKM. CDR3 region: CARQGTSYEQYF. CDR3 coding DNA: TGTGCCAGACAGGGGACATCCTACGAGCAGTACTTC.

The gene calls are TRBV28 and TRBJ1-5; a weak D match, TRBD1 (6 bases). CDR3 length: 17 residues. Trimming left V 2 bases short and J 1 base short, with 15 bases between. CDR1 MDHEN and CDR2 SYDVKM come from the germline V gene. CDR3 nucleotide sequence: TGTGCCAGCAGTTTAGATCGGACAGCCCTAAGCAATCAGCCCCAGCATTTT. Translating it yields CASSLDRTALSNQPQHF.

The chain joins TRBV21-1 to TRBJ1-1. TRBV21-1 is annotated as a pseudogene. There are 13 residues in the CDR3. CDR3 sequence reads: CASSKGENTEAFF. The DNA of the CDR3 is TGTGCCAGCAGCAAAGGGGAGAACACTGAAGCTTTCTTT.

J is TRBJ2-2 and V is TRBV30, with a tentative D call TRBD1 (6 bases). Trimming pared 0 bases from V and 2 bases from J, leaving 10 bases between. This CDR3 is 15 amino acids long. Per the germline V gene, CDR1 is GTSNPN and CDR2 is SVGIG (reference sequence). The CDR3 spells CAWSVTGTNTGELFF. DNA for the CDR3: TGTGCCTGGAGTGTAACAGGGACCAACACCGGGGAGCTGTTTTTT.

This chain joins TRBV6-5 and TRBJ2-5; D is unclear. Germline V CDR1 and CDR2: MNHEY, SVGAGI. V lost 9 bases, J lost 3 bases, and 11 bases lay in between. This CDR3 comprises 12 residues. The CDR3 here is CASSTFEETQYF. CDR3 DNA sequence: TGTGCCAGTTCGACATTCGAAGAGACCCAGTACTTC.

V and J are TRBV6-1 and TRBJ1-1; the D is unclear. The germline gives CDR1 MNHNS, CDR2 SASEGT. The CDR3 runs 14 residues. V was trimmed by 2 bases and J by 6 bases, leaving 13 bases between them. CDR3 amino acids: CASSEYPGSSEAFF. The CDR3 DNA is TGTGCCAGCAGTGAATACCCCGGGAGCTCTGAAGCTTTCTTT.

The chain recombines TRBV19 with TRBJ1-1; no clear D. The CDR3 totals 14 residues. V was pared by 4 bases and J by 2 bases, with 11 bases between. Germline values: CDR1 LNHDA, CDR2 SQIVND (reference sequence). CDR3 in amino acids: CASSTDGFNTEAFF. Written as DNA, the CDR3 is TGTGCCAGTAGTACGGACGGGTTCAACACTGAAGCTTTCTTT. Full variable domain (remainder filled in from reference TRBV19 and TRBJ1-1): DGGITQSPKYLFRKEGQNVTLSCEQNLNHDAMYWYRQDPGQGLRLIYYSQIVNDFQKGDIAEGYSVSREKKESFPLTVTSAQKNPTAFYLCASSTDGFNTEAFFGQGTRLTVV.

The chain links TRBV19 to TRBJ1-1; D might be TRBD1 (6 bases). The CDR3 is 17 amino acids. V was clipped by 9 bases and J by 10 bases, with 33 bases between them. Germline assignment: CDR1 LNHDA and CDR2 SQIVND (reference sequence). For the CDR3, the DNA is TGTGCCAGCCCCCCGGGACCCACCACCGGCCCGGGACAACCAGCTTTCTTT. Amino acid sequence: CASPPGPTTGPGQPAFF.

This chain connects TRBV5-5 to TRBJ2-7, with 9 nucleotides matching TRBD1. After removal of 1 base from V and 5 bases from J, the junction contained 1 base not matched to a gene. Germline V lookup: CDR1 SGHKS, CDR2 YYEKEE (reference sequence). This CDR3 contains 13 residues. CDR3 sequence: CASSLTGGHEQYF. CDR3 sequence (DNA): TGTGCCAGCAGCTTGACAGGGGGCCACGAGCAGTACTTC.

J is TRBJ2-1 and V is TRBV4-3; D not certain. The CDR3 covers 13 residues. V lost 4 bases, J lost 6 bases, and 10 bases lay in between. Germline loops: CDR1 LGHNA, CDR2 YSLEER. The CDR3 DNA is TGCGCCAGCAGCCCCCTCGAACGCAATGAGCAGTTCTTC. Its protein is CASSPLERNEQFF.

The genes are TRBV7-9 and TRBJ2-4; 8 bases fit TRBD1. The ends lost 5 bases at V and 9 bases at J; junction bases unmatched: 12. This CDR3 has 15 residues. Germline CDR1 SEHNR, CDR2 FQNEAQ (reference sequence). CDR3 in DNA: TGTGCCAGCAGCCGATTGACAGGGGCTTGGAGCATTCAGTACTTC. Translating gives CASSRLTGAWSIQYF.

The chain uses TRBV27 and TRBJ1-4, with 7 nucleotides matching TRBD1. With V trimmed by 7 bases and J by 7 bases, 3 bases remained unmatched. This CDR3 contains 12 residues. Germline assignment: CDR1 MNHEY and CDR2 SMNVEV (reference sequence). The CDR3 is CASKGASEKLFF. The CDR3 region has the DNA TGTGCCAGCAAGGGGGCGAGTGAAAAACTGTTTTTT.

This rearrangement joins TRBV6-6 to TRBJ2-7, with D possibly matching TRBD2 (6 bases). With 2 bases removed from V and 4 bases from J, the gap between germline ends came to 15 bases. Germline CDR1 MNHNY, CDR2 SVGAGI (reference sequence). The CDR3 is 15 residues long. CDR3 loop: CASSYRGTDQYEQYF. The CDR3 coding sequence is TGTGCCAGCAGTTACCGGGGGACGGACCAATACGAGCAGTACTTC.

The chain recombines TRBV30 with TRBJ1-1; D remains ambiguous. CDR3 size: 12 residues. The germline V gene encodes CDR1 GTSNPN and CDR2 SVGIG (reference sequence). V gave up 3 bases and J gave up 5 bases, with 10 bases separating them. CDR3 region: CAWRGEITEAFF. The CDR3 DNA is TGTGCCTGGAGGGGCGAAATAACTGAAGCTTTCTTT.

V usage is TRBV29-1 and J usage is TRBJ2-7; 9 bases fit TRBD1. The CDR3 length is 14 residues. The trim removed 5 bases at V and 4 bases at J, leaving 9 bases unmatched. Germline V gives CDR1 SQVTM, CDR2 ANQGSEA. Here the CDR3 reads CSVTTGGERYEQYF. CDR3 in DNA: TGCAGCGTTACTACAGGGGGCGAAAGATACGAGCAGTACTTC.

The J gene is TRBJ1-4, the V gene TRBV7-8; weak D call: TRBD1 (6 bases). There are 16 residues in the CDR3. Trimming took 4 bases from V and 5 from J, leaving 17 bases between them. From germline, CDR1 is SGHVS and CDR2 FQNEAQ. This chain's CDR3 is CASSSKGVGENEKLFF. The CDR3, as DNA: TGTGCCAGCAGCTCGAAGGGGGTTGGGGAGAATGAAAAACTGTTTTTT.

The table lists this clone with a count of one. This chain joins TRBV7-3 and TRBJ2-1, with TRBD2 identical over 7 bases. Trimming cost V 5 bases and J 4 bases; bases outside gene matches: 14. This CDR3 is built from 17 residues. Germline V lookup: CDR1 SGHTA, CDR2 FQGTGA. CDR3 residues: CASSPTPLRGSYNEQFF. CDR3 coding DNA: TGTGCCAGCAGCCCAACCCCTTTGCGGGGGTCGTACAATGAGCAGTTCTTC.

This CDR3 reads CAWSPSIRNYGYTF. As DNA, the CDR3 is TGTGCCTGGAGTCCCTCGATCAGGAACTATGGCTACACCTTC. The rearrangement links TRBV30 to TRBJ1-2, with unresolved D. Germline V CDR1 and CDR2: GTSNPN, SVGIG (reference sequence). The V and J ends lost 2 bases and 2 bases respectively, with 12 bases between them. The CDR3 loop spans 14 amino acids.

V is TRBV15 and J is TRBJ2-1, with 15 nucleotides matching TRBD2. The V gene end was trimmed by 6 bases and the J gene end by 3 bases; junction bases not matched to a gene: 18. In germline, CDR1 is LNHNV, CDR2 YYDKDF (reference sequence). CDR3 length: 21 amino acids. The CDR3 DNA sequence: TGTGCCACCAGGGGGGTGTGGACTAGCGGGAGGGCCGCTGGGTTCTACAATGAGCAGTTCTTC. Its translation: CATRGVWTSGRAAGFYNEQFF.

The chain is built from TRBV30 and TRBJ2-7, with D uncertain. The germline CDR1 and CDR2 sequences are GTSNPN and SVGIG (reference sequence). CDR3 size: 12 residues. V lost 3 bases to trimming and J lost 0 bases, with 6 bases between them. The CDR3 here is CAWRFLSYEQYF. The CDR3 DNA follows: TGTGCCTGGAGGTTCCTCTCCTACGAGCAGTACTTC.

The chain links TRBV7-9 to TRBJ2-7, with TRBD2 matching 14 bases. CDR1 and CDR2 from the germline V gene are SEHNR and FQNEAQ (reference sequence). V shed 4 bases and J 4 bases; nucleotides not matched to a gene: 6. The CDR3 totals 16 residues. This CDR3 is CASSSPGTSGSYEQYF. The CDR3 coding sequence is TGTGCCAGCAGCTCTCCTGGGACTAGCGGGAGTTACGAGCAGTACTTC.

This sequence joins TRBV4-3 and TRBJ2-1; D not resolved. The CDR3 loop spans 14 amino acids. Germline values: CDR1 LGHNA, CDR2 YSLEER. V lost 1 base to trimming and J lost 8 bases, with 12 bases between them. The CDR3 nucleotides read TGCGCCAGCAGCCAAGGTACTCCCAGCTATGAGCAGTTCTTC. It codes for CASSQGTPSYEQFF.

The chain recombines TRBV19 with TRBJ1-1, with D perhaps TRBD1 (5 bases). Trimming shortened V by 6 bases and J by 7 bases, and 12 bases separated the two germline ends. Germline CDR1 is LNHDA and CDR2 is SQIVND (reference sequence). This CDR3 region has 12 residues. The CDR3 sequence is CASSFDSYEAFF. CDR3 DNA sequence: TGTGCCAGTAGCTTCGACAGCTATGAAGCTTTCTTT.

In DNA, the CDR3 is TGTGCCAGCTCGATGGACAGGGGAAATGAGCAGTTCTTC. It specifies CASSMDRGNEQFF. The chain couples TRBV7-3 to TRBJ2-1; TRBD1 matches 9 bases. Unmatched junction bases numbered 6, after V lost 8 bases and J lost 7 bases. CDR1 SGHTA and CDR2 FQGTGA come from the germline V gene. The CDR3 has 13 residues.

The CDR3 loop is CASSPPYTEAFF. In DNA, the CDR3 is TGTGCCAGCAGCCCGCCCTATACTGAAGCTTTCTTT. The V and J genes are TRBV6-6 and TRBJ1-1; the D is unclear. CDR3 length equals 12 residues. V was clipped by 6 bases and J by 5 bases, with 10 bases between them. Germline V gene sequence: CDR1 MNHNY, CDR2 SVGAGI (reference sequence).

The chain combines TRBV18 with TRBJ2-1; no reliable D call. Germline V gene sequence: CDR1 KGHSH, CDR2 LQKENI. V was trimmed by 2 bases and J by 2 bases, leaving 10 bases between them. The CDR3 has 15 residues. The CDR3 sequence: CASSPTGGTYNEQFF. For the CDR3, the DNA is TGTGCCAGCTCACCAACGGGCGGCACCTACAATGAGCAGTTCTTC.